The present T cell receptor (beta chain) was sequenced within a study of cytomegalovirus exposure and HLA in healthy donors. Overall study context: The roughly 110 validation repertoires were produced on the same platform as the 720 or so repertoires of the first cohort. This was reported in a later analysis. Study conclusions and caveats: Some TCR beta chains (roughly 150 of them) were listed as cytomegalovirus-associated.

Note on this clone: The antigen remains unidentified.

Sequencing used immunoSEQ multiplex PCR; TCRdb keeps in-frame clones, though not all of them. The sample lists 200,000 to 250,000 clones; about 83% were seen once. The V gene lost 0 bases and the J gene lost 7 bases, with 16 bases spanning the gap. The germline CDR1 and CDR2 sequences are MNHEY and SVGAGI. The CDR3 extends over 16 amino acids. Sequencing was performed on PBMCs. The TCR comes from a man between 18 and 35 years old in good health and CMV-seronegative. The chain employs TRBV6-5 and TRBJ2-1, with TRBD1 as a possible D gene (5 bases). The CDR3 sequence is CASSYSVDAGWNEQFF. The CDR3 coding sequence is TGTGCCAGCAGTTACTCGGTCGATGCAGGGTGGAATGAGCAGTTCTTC.